This T cell receptor beta chain stems from a study of OX40 agonist ivuxolimab in advanced cancers. Overall study context: Patients received intravenous ivuxolimab every 2 weeks at 0.01 to 10 mg/kg. Partial responses were recorded for three patients, including one with hepatocellular carcinoma and two with cutaneous melanoma. Findings and caveats of the study: The study observed clonal expansion of CD4+ and CD8+ blood T cells by week 6 at 0.1 to 3.0 mg/kg.

Collection of blood occurred at baseline, at cycle 4 day 1, and at cycle 7 day 1. Germline assignment: CDR1 SGHRS and CDR2 YFSETQ. Deletions cut 4 bases from V and 3 bases from J, with 8 bases between. The CDR3 has 13 residues. In regard to this clone: The antigen is undetermined.

The data were produced by immunoSEQ multiplex PCR, yet TCRdb's version contains in-frame clones alone and is incomplete. This sample has some 98,000 clones; 85% to 95% occur once, and the top ten carry around 0.25%. This sample comprised CD4+ or CD8+ T cells sorted from blood, obtained in a trial of the OX40 agonist ivuxolimab. The chain joins TRBV5-1 to TRBJ1-5; unclear D gene. The sequence was collected from an adult with an advanced solid tumor such as melanoma, head and neck, liver or kidney cancer. CDR3 in amino acids: CASSPGPNQPQHF. The CDR3 DNA is TGCGCCAGCAGCCCGGGTCCCAATCAGCCCCAGCATTTT.